Following are 32 T cell receptor beta chains from one sample sequenced in a study of blood T cell repertoires in COVID-19. This table comes from immunoSEQ multiplex PCR, and its TCRdb copy is limited to in-frame clones, with some not included. The table includes 350,000 to 450,000 clones, 85% detected once. The sequencing input was peripheral blood. These TCRs come from a woman younger than 30 with acute or convalescent COVID-19.

The rearrangement uses TRBV4-1 and TRBJ1-5, with a tentative D call TRBD1 (6 bases). Looked up from germline, CDR1 is MGHRA and CDR2 is YSYEKL. The CDR3 is 14 amino acids. The V end lost 1 base, the J end lost 5 bases, and 9 bases lay between the germline ends. CDR3 amino acids: CASSQATGYQPQHF. In DNA, the CDR3 is TGCGCCAGCAGCCAAGCGACAGGCTATCAGCCCCAGCATTTT.

This clone turned up a few times. The chain carries TRBV5-6 and TRBJ1-1; TRBD1 aligns across 10 bases. This CDR3 has 16 residues. J gave up 0 bases and V 4 bases, and 6 bases lay outside the gene matches. The germline CDR1 and CDR2 sequences are SGHDT and YYEEEE. The CDR3, as DNA: TGTGCCAGCAGCCGGGACAGGGGCCATATGAACACTGAAGCTTTCTTT. Translating it yields CASSRDRGHMNTEAFF.

The chain joins TRBV6-2 or TRBV6-3 to TRBJ2-7; a possible D gene is TRBD2 (6 bases). Germline CDR1 reads MNHEY; CDR2 reads SVGEGT. Trimming pared 6 bases from V and 3 bases from J, leaving 15 bases between. This CDR3 has 14 residues. The CDR3 protein is CASSSLAESYEQYF. The CDR3 nucleotides read TGTGCCAGCAGCTCGTTAGCGGAGAGCTACGAGCAGTACTTC.

This clone was picked up one time. The chain joins TRBV10-3 to TRBJ1-2; possibly TRBD1 for D (5 bases). Germline values: CDR1 ENHRY, CDR2 SYGVKD. The CDR3 contains 14 residues. Between the trimmed V and J ends, which lost 0 bases and 3 bases, there was a span of 8 bases. Written as DNA, the CDR3 is TGTGCCATCAGTGAGTCCCAGGGCCACTATGGCTACACCTTC. It is translated as CAISESQGHYGYTF.

The J gene is TRBJ1-4, the V gene TRBV19; D gene uncertain. The germline gives CDR1 LNHDA, CDR2 SQIVND (reference sequence). V was clipped by 5 bases and J by 8 bases, with 9 bases between them. This CDR3 is 12 amino acids long. The CDR3 reads CASSPSREKLFF. CDR3 in DNA: TGTGCCAGTAGTCCCAGCAGGGAAAAACTGTTTTTT. The variable domain in full, completed from reference TRBV19 and TRBJ1-4, reads DGGITQSPKYLFRKEGQNVTLSCEQNLNHDAMYWYRQDPGQGLRLIYYSQIVNDFQKGDIAEGYSVSREKKESFPLTVTSAQKNPTAFYLCASSPSREKLFFGSGTQLSVL.

To note about this clone: The sample holds other DNA sequences that translate to the same CDR3. V is TRBV9 and J is TRBJ1-5, with D possibly TRBD1 on 6 matching bases. The CDR3 has 14 residues. V was trimmed by 0 bases and J by 2 bases, leaving 6 bases between them. CDR1 and CDR2 from the germline V gene are SGDLS and YYNGEE. CDR3 in amino acids: CASSVAGGNQPQHF. For the CDR3, the DNA is TGTGCCAGCAGCGTAGCAGGGGGCAATCAGCCCCAGCATTTT.

V gene TRBV5-1 combines with J gene TRBJ1-4, with 9 bases lining up with TRBD1. The junction had 11 bases not matched to a gene; V was cut back by 3 bases and J by 8 bases. CDR3 length: 16 amino acids. CDR1 and CDR2 from the germline V gene are SGHRS and YFSETQ. CDR3 DNA: TGCGCCAGCAGCTGGGGAGGGACAGGGACTGGCGAAAAACTGTTTTTT. Its translation: CASSWGGTGTGEKLFF.

The V call is TRBV9, the J call TRBJ2-3, with 8 nucleotides matching TRBD1. The CDR3 totals 14 residues. The V segment lost 4 bases and the J segment 9 bases; nucleotides outside the gene matches: 10. The germline gives CDR1 SGDLS, CDR2 YYNGEE. The CDR3 is CASSPGTGLPTQYF. CDR3 sequence (DNA): TGTGCCAGCAGCCCCGGGACAGGACTTCCCACGCAGTATTTT.

Here the CDR3 DNA reads TGCAGCGCTTATACTGGGGCCAACGTCCTGACTTTC. Amino acid sequence: CSAYTGANVLTF. This sequence joins TRBV29-1 and TRBJ2-6; D is uncertain. Between the trimmed V and J ends, which lost 7 bases and 2 bases, there was a span of 6 bases. The CDR3 contains 12 residues. CDR1 and CDR2 from the germline V gene are SQVTM and ANQGSEA.

This rearrangement joins TRBV4-1 to TRBJ1-1; D is undetermined. CDR3 length equals 13 residues. The germline V gene encodes CDR1 MGHRA and CDR2 YSYEKL. V dropped 1 base and J dropped 3 bases, with 6 bases sitting between them. In DNA, the CDR3 is TGCGCCAGCAGCCAAGTAGGAGACACTGAAGCTTTCTTT. As protein: CASSQVGDTEAFF.

CDR3: CATRGDWGTEAFF. Written as DNA, the CDR3 is TGTGCCACCCGGGGGGACTGGGGCACTGAAGCTTTCTTT. The rearrangement links TRBV24-1 to TRBJ1-1; perhaps TRBD1 as D (5 bases). The length of the CDR3 is 13 residues. CDR1 is KGHDR, CDR2 SFDVKD, per germline. Deletions cut 9 bases from V and 4 bases from J, with 14 bases between.

This chain joins TRBV6-2 or TRBV6-3 and TRBJ2-1; 8 bases match TRBD2. The CDR3 is 15 residues long. The V and J ends lost 6 bases and 10 bases, in that order; junction bases with no gene match: 14. Germline CDR1 MNHEY, CDR2 SVGEGT. The CDR3 DNA reads TGTGCCAGCAGCCCGGCAAGCGGGGGCCCGGGCGAGCAGTTCTTC. Translation gives CASSPASGGPGEQFF.

This clone showed up just once. This chain joins TRBV15 and TRBJ1-2, with 7 bases aligning to TRBD1. Germline assignment: CDR1 LNHNV and CDR2 YYDKDF (reference sequence). Trimming removed 0 bases from V and 13 bases from J; junction bases left unmatched: 8. The CDR3 totals 13 residues. The CDR3 protein is CATSRDGLAGGTF. CDR3 nucleotide sequence: TGTGCCACCAGCAGAGATGGGTTAGCAGGGGGCACCTTC.

The chain uses TRBV11-2 and TRBJ2-1; 11 bases match TRBD2. After removal of 5 bases from V and 9 bases from J, the junction contained 9 bases not matched to a gene. The CDR3 extends over 15 amino acids. The V gene's germline CDR1 is SGHAT and CDR2 FQNNGV. The CDR3 is CASSPALAGGGEQFF. CDR3 nucleotide sequence: TGTGCCAGCAGCCCGGCCCTAGCGGGAGGAGGTGAGCAGTTCTTC.

Here the CDR3 reads CASSPSADRGYGYTF. CDR3 DNA sequence: TGTGCCAGCAGCCCCTCAGCAGACAGGGGCTATGGCTACACCTTC. The chain uses TRBV3-1 (or the pseudogene TRBV3-2) and TRBJ1-2, with 8 bases that match TRBD1. CDR1 and CDR2 (germline): LGHDT, YNNKEL (reference sequence). The CDR3 covers 15 residues. J was trimmed by 4 bases and V by 4 bases; bases with no gene match: 8.

This clone was seen a few times. The chain links TRBV6-1 to TRBJ1-2; D possibly corresponds to TRBD1 (5 bases). The V gene lost 3 bases and the J gene lost 8 bases, with 13 bases spanning the gap. The CDR3 covers 13 residues. Germline loops: CDR1 MNHNS, CDR2 SASEGT. CDR3 in DNA: TGTGCCAGCAGTGACCCTATGGGGCGCGGCTACACCTTC. Translation: CASSDPMGRGYTF.

The rearrangement joins TRBV18 to TRBJ1-2, with TRBD1 matching over 9 bases. The V gene end was trimmed by 4 bases and the J gene end by 0 bases; junction bases not matched to a gene: 12. There are 18 residues in the CDR3. Per the germline V gene, CDR1 is KGHSH and CDR2 is LQKENI. CDR3 bases: TGTGCCAGCTCACGAATCTTTTCGGGACAGGGTACTAACTATGGCTACACCTTC. This codes for CASSRIFSGQGTNYGYTF.

The chain joins TRBV6-5 to TRBJ1-5; weak D call: TRBD1 (5 bases). Germline loops: CDR1 MNHEY, CDR2 SVGAGI. Between the trimmed V and J ends, which lost 4 bases and 0 bases, there was a span of 10 bases. This CDR3 spans 15 amino acids. CDR3 amino acids: CASSSGGYSNQPQHF. CDR3 nucleotides: TGTGCCAGCAGTTCCGGGGGATATAGCAATCAGCCCCAGCATTTT.

The rearrangement links TRBV9 to TRBJ2-5, with D maybe TRBD2 (6 bases). Germline V gene data show CDR1 as SGDLS and CDR2 as YYNGEE. The CDR3 covers 15 residues. Trimming took 2 bases from V and 5 from J, leaving 16 bases between them. CDR3 region: CASSVGGKGVETQYF. CDR3 bases: TGTGCCAGCAGCGTCGGCGGGAAGGGCGTGGAGACCCAGTACTTC.

This rearrangement joins TRBV5-4 to TRBJ2-3, with D possibly being TRBD1 (5 bases). The CDR3 runs to 13 residues. V lost 4 bases and J lost 3, with 9 bases in between. Germline V CDR1 and CDR2: SGHNT, YYREEE (reference sequence). The CDR3 bases are TGTGCCAGCAGCAGTAGGGGAACAGATACGCAGTATTTT. Encoded protein: CASSSRGTDTQYF.

The J gene is TRBJ2-5, the V gene TRBV20-1; D is ambiguous. Trimming stripped 2 bases from V and 4 bases from J, with 5 bases between. The germline V gene encodes CDR1 DFQATT and CDR2 SNEGSKA (reference sequence). CDR3 length: 11 residues. The CDR3 reads CSARPGETQYF. The CDR3 DNA sequence: TGCAGTGCTAGACCAGGAGAGACCCAGTACTTC.

This clone occurred a few times. The chain recombines TRBV12-5 with TRBJ1-3, with D possibly TRBD1 on 6 matching bases. The CDR3 contains 18 residues. Germline V gene sequence: CDR1 LGHNT, CDR2 FRNRAP. V dropped 2 bases and J dropped 8 bases, with 25 bases sitting between them. DNA for the CDR3: TGTGCTAGTGGTTTGTCTACTCCAGGGGATTCGCTTTGGGACACCATATATTTT. It specifies CASGLSTPGDSLWDTIYF.

This chain uses TRBV6-5 with TRBJ2-7; 9 positions agree with TRBD1. Germline V gives CDR1 MNHEY, CDR2 SVGAGI. The V segment lost 6 bases and the J segment 2 bases; nucleotides outside the gene matches: 5. There are 14 residues in the CDR3. This CDR3 is CASRGDREAYEQYF. The CDR3 DNA reads as TGTGCCAGCAGAGGGGACAGGGAGGCCTACGAGCAGTACTTC.

Here the CDR3 reads CAWSVWGVGNTIYF. As DNA, the CDR3 is TGTGCCTGGAGTGTGTGGGGGGTCGGAAACACCATATATTTT. The rearrangement joins TRBV30 to TRBJ1-3, with D perhaps TRBD1 (5 bases). Germline assignment: CDR1 GTSNPN and CDR2 SVGIG (reference sequence). Trimming cost V 0 bases and J 4 bases, with 10 bases left between them. This CDR3 region has 14 residues.

J is TRBJ1-4 and V is TRBV30; 7 nucleotides match TRBD1. V gave up 0 bases and J gave up 0 bases; unmatched junction bases: 10. Germline assignment: CDR1 GTSNPN and CDR2 SVGIG (reference sequence). The CDR3 totals 18 residues. For the CDR3, the DNA is TGTGCCTGGAGTGTACGGACCGGGACAGCTGCAACTAATGAAAAACTGTTTTTT. Its protein product is CAWSVRTGTAATNEKLFF.

For the CDR3, the DNA is TGTGCCAGTAGTATCGGGGGGGCAGCGGGAAACACCATATATTTT. It codes for CASSIGGAAGNTIYF. This chain links TRBV19 with TRBJ1-3; D possibly corresponds to TRBD1 (6 bases). CDR1 is LNHDA, CDR2 SQIVND, per germline (reference sequence). The V gene lost 3 bases and the J gene lost 4 bases, with 13 bases spanning the gap. The CDR3 spans 15 residues.

This chain links TRBV7-3 with TRBJ2-7, with TRBD1 matching over 10 bases. V shed 8 bases, J shed 4 bases, and the junction held 5 bases outside the gene matches. CDR1 is SGHTA, CDR2 FQGTGA, per germline. The CDR3 runs 13 residues. CDR3 coding DNA: TGTGCCAGCGGACCGGGACAGGGGTACGAGCAGTACTTC. This encodes CASGPGQGYEQYF.

The chain employs TRBV28 and TRBJ2-5, with D tentatively TRBD1 (6 bases). Germline values: CDR1 MDHEN, CDR2 SYDVKM. This CDR3 is built from 15 residues. Trimming took 6 bases from V and 5 from J, leaving 19 bases between them. In DNA form, the CDR3 reads TGTGCCAGCAGCGCGCAGGGGTCGGAAGGGGAGACCCAGTACTTC. This translates into CASSAQGSEGETQYF.

V usage is TRBV3-1 (or the pseudogene TRBV3-2) and J usage is TRBJ1-3; D gene ambiguous. Trimming took off 0 bases at V and 0 bases at J, with 6 bases between the two ends. Germline CDR1 and CDR2: LGHDT and YNNKEL (reference sequence). CDR3 length: 15 amino acids. The CDR3 spells CASSQDRFSGNTIYF. As DNA, the CDR3 is TGTGCCAGCAGCCAAGACAGGTTCTCTGGAAACACCATATATTTT.

The chain couples TRBV20-1 to TRBJ1-1; TRBD1 matches 9 bases. Per the germline V gene, CDR1 is DFQATT and CDR2 is SNEGSKA (reference sequence). J gave up 10 bases and V 6 bases, and 6 bases lay outside the gene matches. CDR3 length: 11 amino acids. The CDR3 region is CSARKDRGAFF. CDR3 nucleotide sequence: TGCAGTGCGCGGAAGGACAGGGGAGCTTTCTTT.

The chain is built from TRBV11-1 and TRBJ1-3; 7 bases map to TRBD1. The germline gives CDR1 SGHAT, CDR2 FQDESV (reference sequence). Trimming took 5 bases from V and 0 from J; bases not matched to a gene: 4. The CDR3 length is 15 residues. This CDR3 is CASSTDRDSGNTIYF. CDR3 DNA: TGTGCCAGCAGCACAGACAGGGACTCTGGAAACACCATATATTTT.

The rearrangement joins TRBV7-9 to TRBJ2-7; 13 positions agree with TRBD2. Trimming at V came to 1 base and at J to 3 bases, leaving 9 bases not matched to a gene. Germline V CDR1 and CDR2: SEHNR, FQNEAQ (reference sequence). This CDR3 contains 18 residues. This CDR3 reads CASSLVHPGLAGNYEQYF. As DNA, the CDR3 is TGTGCCAGCAGCTTAGTCCACCCGGGACTAGCGGGAAACTACGAGCAGTACTTC. The full variable domain, with the rest looked up from reference TRBV7-9 and TRBJ2-7, is DTGVSQNPRHKITKRGQNVTFRCDPISEHNRLYWYRQTLGQGPEFLTYFQNEAQLEKSRLLSDRFSAERPKGSFSTLEIQRTEQGDSAMYLCASSLVHPGLAGNYEQYFGPGTRLTVT.